This T cell receptor (beta chain) was recovered during a study of graft-versus-host responses after intestinal transplantation. About the research overall: Anti-thymocyte globulin induction was given to all recipients, followed by tacrolimus and steroids for 2 to 3 years.

Notes on the study in general: Allografts from individuals with graft-donor T cell macrochimerism displayed high graft-versus-host to host-versus-graft clonal ratios.

Germline V gives CDR1 SGDLS, CDR2 YYNGEE. The CDR3 sequence is 15 residues long. V shed 0 bases, J shed 10 bases, and the junction held 7 bases outside the gene matches. The assay was immunoSEQ multiplex PCR, and TCRdb's table has in-frame clones only and misses some. This table has approximately 85,000 clones, over 80% appearing once. With respect to this clone: Its target is not known.

Material: unstimulated CD8+ T cells sorted from spleen or lymph node cells, obtained before transplant. The clonotype originates from a human donor who was the organ donor for an intestinal transplant. The V and J genes are TRBV9 and TRBJ2-1; 10 nucleotides agree with TRBD2. CDR3 in DNA: TGTGCCAGCAGCGTAGAGGTAGCGGGGGGTTTCGAGCAGTTCTTC. Protein sequence: CASSVEVAGGFEQFF.